Listed below are T cell receptor beta chains from one sample, sequenced in a study of shared T cell receptors in the human thymus. Here immunoSEQ multiplex PCR was the method, and the copy in TCRdb shows in-frame clones only, minus some. The table has about 610,000 clones, 85% to 90% seen once. The same sample was also used in a study of human thymus T cells.

Input material: thymocytes. These TCRs come from a boy younger than two with a congenital heart defect. The CDR3 runs from the conserved cysteine through the conserved F or W. D genes are given only for firm matches. A row's size may be missing; if present it is once, few, many or a size class.

TRBJ2-5	TRBD2	TRBV13	NA	TGTGCCAGCAGCTTTCATCCCGAGGCTAGCGGGAGGGCTGGGGAGACCCAGTACTTC	CASSFHPEASGRAGETQYF
TRBJ2-7	NA	TRBV5-4	NA	TGTGCCAGCAGCTCGCAGGGGGGACCCTCGGACGAGCAGTACTTC	CASSSQGGPSDEQYF
TRBJ2-7	TRBD1	TRBV19	NA	TGTGCCAGTAGTAGAGGGGGCAGGTCATACGAGCAGTACTTC	CASSRGGRSYEQYF
TRBJ2-7	NA	TRBV27	NA	TGTGCCAGCAGTTCCCACCGGGACTTCAGGGCCTACGAGCAGTACTTC	CASSSHRDFRAYEQYF
TRBJ2-7	TRBD2	TRBV4-3	NA	TGCGCCAGCAGCCAGATCCGGGGGGGGCCGGACGAGCAGTACTTC	CASSQIRGGPDEQYF
TRBJ2-7	TRBD1	TRBV11-3	few	TGTGCCAGCAGTCGCACTCAGGGGGAAGCCTACGAGCAGTACTTC	CASSRTQGEAYEQYF
TRBJ1-1	NA	TRBV18	NA	TGTGCCAGCTCACCCGGTGTACGAGAAGCTTTCTTT	CASSPGVREAFF
TRBJ1-2	NA	TRBV14	NA	TGTGCCAGCAGCCAAGGCTGGGGAGGGACTAACTATGGCTACACCTTC	CASSQGWGGTNYGYTF
TRBJ2-3	NA	TRBV6-1	NA	TGTGCCAGCAGTGAAGGGCTAGGAGGTACGCAGTATTTT	CASSEGLGGTQYF
TRBJ2-1	TRBD2	TRBV27	once	TGTGCCAGCAGCCCGCGGGGGAGCGGACCTTACAATGAGCAGTTCTTC	CASSPRGSGPYNEQFF
TRBJ1-2	NA	TRBV5-6	few	TGTGCCAGCAGCTTGGTTCAGGATGGCTACACCTTC	CASSLVQDGYTF
TRBJ2-7	NA	TRBV6-6	NA	TGTGCCAGCAGCCACCGGGACACCCTGGTCGAGCAGTACTTC	CASSHRDTLVEQYF
TRBJ1-4	NA	TRBV7-6	NA	TGTGCCAGCACGCCCCCGGGACACAAGCATGAAAAACTGTTTTTT	CASTPPGHKHEKLFF
TRBJ2-1	NA	TRBV27	NA	TGTGCCAGCAGTCTCTCTAGCGAGAGGAGTGAGCAGTTCTTC	CASSLSSERSEQFF
TRBJ2-5	TRBD2	TRBV28	NA	TGTGCCAGCAGTTTATTTCTAGCGGGGCAAGAGACCCAGTACTTC	CASSLFLAGQETQYF
TRBJ2-7	NA	TRBV7-8	NA	TGTGCCAGCGGGCAACGGCACTCCTACGAGCAGTACTTC	CASGQRHSYEQYF
TRBJ1-1	NA	TRBV25-1	NA	TGTGCCAGCAGTGAATATCTGGGGGGGGTGAACACTGAAGCTTTCTTT	CASSEYLGGVNTEAFF
TRBJ2-7	NA	TRBV6-1	NA	TGTGCCAGCAGTGAAGCGGGGAGCGGGCTGGTCTCCGAGCAGTACTTC	CASSEAGSGLVSEQYF
TRBJ2-7	TRBD2	TRBV6-5	once	TGTGCCAGCAGTTACTCGGCTAGCGGGACCCCCTACGAGCAGTACTTC	CASSYSASGTPYEQYF
TRBJ2-7	TRBD1	TRBV4-1	NA	TGCGCCAGCAGCCAGGGCAGGGGGCAGTACGAGCAGTACTTC	CASSQGRGQYEQYF
TRBJ2-3	NA	TRBV7-2	NA	TGTGCCAGCAACGGGGTCACAGATACGCAGTATTTT	CASNGVTDTQYF
TRBJ2-1	NA	TRBV4-2	NA	TGTGCCAGCAGCCAGTGGCAAAGAGGATACAATGAGCAGTTCTTC	CASSQWQRGYNEQFF
TRBJ1-1	NA	TRBV4-2	NA	TGTGCCAGCAGCCAAGATTGGGGCGAATGGATGAACACTGAAGCTTTCTTT	CASSQDWGEWMNTEAFF
TRBJ1-2	NA	TRBV11-2	NA	TGTGCCAGCAGCCCCACAGGGTTCTATGGCTACACCTTC	CASSPTGFYGYTF
TRBJ2-3	TRBD2	TRBV5-4	NA	TGTGCCAGCAGCCCGCCGGGACTAGCGGAAAAGGTCACAGATACGCAGTATTTT	CASSPPGLAEKVTDTQYF
TRBJ2-5	NA	TRBV11-3	NA	TGTGCCAGCAGAGACGTAGGGGGTGGGGAGACCCAGTACTTC	CASRDVGGGETQYF
TRBJ2-1	TRBD2	TRBV4-3	NA	TGCGCCAGCAGCCCCGTACCCACGGGACTAGCGGTAGAGTCCTACAATGAGCAGTTCTTC	CASSPVPTGLAVESYNEQFF
TRBJ1-2	TRBD1	TRBV9	NA	TGTGCCAGCAGCGTAGTAGTAGGGGGCGAAGTCGGTGGCTACACCTTC	CASSVVVGGEVGGYTF
TRBJ2-1	NA	TRBV18	NA	TGTGCCAGCTCACCAGAGGGGGGGCCTAATGAGCAGTTCTTC	CASSPEGGPNEQFF
TRBJ2-7	NA	TRBV28	NA	TGTGCCAGCAGTTTACCCCTCCACGAGCAGTACTTC	CASSLPLHEQYF
TRBJ1-3	NA	TRBV28	NA	TGTGCCAGCAGCCCCGGGGGCTCTGGAAACACCATATATTTT	CASSPGGSGNTIYF
TRBJ1-3	TRBD1	TRBV2	NA	TGTGCCAGCAGTTTGGGACAGGCCTCTGGAAACACCATATATTTT	CASSLGQASGNTIYF
TRBJ1-1	NA	TRBV4-1	NA	TGCGCCAGCAGCACCCCGGGACATCCAAAAAAAGCTTTCTTT	CASSTPGHPKKAFF
TRBJ1-1	NA	TRBV9	NA	TGTGCCAGCAGCCAACCGTGGACAGACGACAACACTGAAGCTTTCTTT	CASSQPWTDDNTEAFF
TRBJ2-3	TRBD2	TRBV11-2	NA	TGTGCCAGCAGCTTAGATGGGCTAGCGGGAGGGCGCCGGCACACAGATACGCAGTATTTT	CASSLDGLAGGRRHTDTQYF
TRBJ2-7	NA	TRBV7-2	once	TGTGCCAGCAAGCGGTTCCCCTACGAGCAGTACTTC	CASKRFPYEQYF
TRBJ2-7	NA	TRBV6-1	NA	TGTGCCAGCAGTGAAATCTGGCGGACTTGGGTTTACGAGCAGTACTTC	CASSEIWRTWVYEQYF
TRBJ2-3	NA	TRBV10-2	few	TGCGCCAGCAGACCGGGCACAGATACGCAGTATTTT	CASRPGTDTQYF
TRBJ2-1	TRBD2	TRBV10-2	NA	TGCGCCAGCAGTGGGGTTAGCGGGAGGGTCCAGACGGGTCTCTTC	CASSGVSGRVQTGLF
TRBJ1-1	TRBD1	TRBV4-2	NA	TGTGCCAGCAAAGGGACAGATGAAGCTTTCTTT	CASKGTDEAFF
TRBJ1-5	NA	TRBV20-1	NA	TGCAGTGCTTCGGGGTTGGGGCCCCAGCATTTT	CSASGLGPQHF
TRBJ2-7	TRBD1	TRBV6-6	once	TGTGCCAGCAGTTACTGGACAGGGGGTTACTACGAGCAGTACTTC	CASSYWTGGYYEQYF
TRBJ1-1	TRBD1	TRBV14	NA	TGTGCCAGCAGCCAAGAAGAGGAGCCGGGACAGCCTGAGGACACTGAAGCTTTCTTT	CASSQEEEPGQPEDTEAFF
TRBJ1-5	NA	TRBV28	NA	TGTGCCAGCAGACCCCCAGGGGGCAATCAGCCCCAGCATTTT	CASRPPGGNQPQHF